This T cell receptor (beta chain) was captured by sequencing in a study of vaccination and CD4 T cells after COVID-19. Whole-study findings and limits: In convalescent patients, 304 of 307 vaccine-specific clones were spike mono-reactive.

Oncomine TCR Beta short-read sequencing was applied to DNA from cultured CD4+ T cells. A single record per CDR3 protein comes from TCRdb applying MiXCR to the PCR reads. The sample has tens of thousands of distinct CDR3 sequences; around 39% are singletons. Concerning this clonotype: No antigen is known for it.

Described time point: late sampling 161 to 241 days after vaccination in three convalescent patients. Regarding treatment: roughly 11-day PBMC culture with coronavirus spike peptide pools or control peptides (ViraFEST assay). The ViraFEST method relied on peptide pools to expand antigen-specific T cells, followed by TCR sequencing. PBMC cultures, at a few million cells per well, received about 9.5 IU/ml IL-2 and 10 ug/ml peptide pools. The CDR3 runs 16 residues. Germline V CDR1 and CDR2: DFQATT, SNEGSKA (reference sequence). The V end lost 3 bases, the J end lost 3 bases, and 18 bases lay between the germline ends.

The rearrangement joins TRBV20-1 to TRBJ1-5; D not certain. The clonotype originates from a human donor who had recovered from COVID-19. The sequences come from CD4+ T cells from blood, cultured in vitro, collected about 7 months after SARS-CoV-2 vaccination. CDR3 residues: CSASRGGGSHNQPQHF. For the CDR3, the DNA is TGCAGTGCTAGCCGTGGTGGTGGTAGCCACAATCAGCCCCAGCATTTT.